A selection of T cell receptor beta chains follows, all from one sample in a study of blood T cell repertoires in COVID-19. Produced via immunoSEQ multiplex PCR; TCRdb's table is partial and in-frame only. The sample yields about 670,000 clones, 70% to 90% seen once. Sample: peripheral blood. These receptors came from a woman between 18 and 29 years old with acute or convalescent COVID-19. The CDR3 runs from the conserved cysteine through the conserved F or W. The D gene is left open where the match is weak. The size of a clone is reported for some rows only, either as once, few or many, or as a class for expanded clones.

J gene | V gene | clone size | D gene | CDR3 DNA | CDR3 protein
TRBJ1-2 | TRBV7-2 | few | NA | TGTGCCAGCAGCTTATCCCGGGCACAGGGAAACTATGGCTACACCTTC | CASSLSRAQGNYGYTF
TRBJ1-1 | TRBV10-3 | NA | TRBD1 | TGTGCCATCAGTAGAACAGGGGGCACTGAAGCTTTCTTT | CAISRTGGTEAFF
TRBJ2-1 | TRBV7-3 | NA | TRBD1 | TGTGCCAGCAGCTTGTTAGGACAGGGGGCGGAGGAGCAGTTCTTC | CASSLLGQGAEEQFF
TRBJ2-1 | TRBV5-1 | NA | TRBD1 | TGCGCCAGCAGCATGACAGGGGGGGCCAATGAGCAGTTCTTC | CASSMTGGANEQFF
TRBJ2-7 | TRBV3-1/TRBV3-2 | NA | TRBD2 | TGTGCCAGCAGCAATAGCGGGGGCAGACCCTACGAGCAGTACTTC | CASSNSGGRPYEQYF
TRBJ1-2 | TRBV5-6 | NA | NA | TGTGCCAGCAGCTCACAGGCCGGTGGCTACACCTTC | CASSSQAGGYTF
TRBJ2-1 | TRBV9 | few | TRBD2 | TGTGCCAGCAGCGCCGGGGGGTCCTACAATGAGCAGTTCTTC | CASSAGGSYNEQFF
TRBJ2-2 | TRBV2 | few | NA | TGTGCCAGCAGTCAACATGGACAGATGGCCGGGGAGCTGTTTTTT | CASSQHGQMAGELFF
TRBJ1-1 | TRBV28 | NA | NA | TGTGCCAGCAGCCCTACCCATTCTATCCGGGTTCGGGTCACTGAAGCTTTCTTT | CASSPTHSIRVRVTEAFF
TRBJ1-2 | TRBV19 | NA | TRBD1 | TGTGCCAGTACCCCCCAGGGGGCGCGGGGCTACACCTTC | CASTPQGARGYTF
TRBJ1-4 | TRBV30 | NA | NA | TGTGCCTGGGACAGGAGCGAAAAACTGTTTTTT | CAWDRSEKLFF
TRBJ1-2 | TRBV3-1/TRBV3-2 | few | NA | TGTGCCAGCAGCCAGGCCCCAGGGGGCTACACCTTC | CASSQAPGGYTF
TRBJ1-1 | TRBV9 | NA | TRBD1 | TGTGCCAGCAGCCTCGGACAGGGCACTGAAGCTTTCTTT | CASSLGQGTEAFF
TRBJ2-1 | TRBV27 | NA | TRBD2 | TGTGCCAGCAGGATAACTAGCGGGAGCTCCTACAATGAGCAGTTCTTC | CASRITSGSSYNEQFF
TRBJ2-3 | TRBV4-2 | NA | TRBD2 | TGTGCCAGCAGCCAAGTTAGCGGGGGCGAGCTCATGTATACGCAGTATTTT | CASSQVSGGELMYTQYF
TRBJ2-1 | TRBV18 | NA | NA | TGTGCCAGCTCCCCCGCAGGGGCCTACAATGAGCAGTTCTTC | CASSPAGAYNEQFF
TRBJ2-2 | TRBV3-1/TRBV3-2 | NA | TRBD1 | TGTGCCAGCTCGAAACAGGGGACCAACACCGGGGAGCTGTTTTTT | CASSKQGTNTGELFF
TRBJ1-2 | TRBV24-1 | once | NA | TGTGCCACCAGTGTACAGGGATACGGCTACACCTTC | CATSVQGYGYTF
TRBJ1-3 | TRBV4-3 | NA | NA | TGCGCCAGCAGCCGAGTACAGGGTTCTGGAAACACCATATATTTT | CASSRVQGSGNTIYF
TRBJ1-2 | TRBV28 | NA | NA | TGTGCCAGCAGACGCCCGGACAGTAACTATGGCTACACCTTC | CASRRPDSNYGYTF
TRBJ2-5 | TRBV18 | NA | NA | TGTGCCAGCTCACGGGACTTCCAAGAGACCCAGTACTTC | CASSRDFQETQYF
TRBJ1-2 | TRBV7-9 | once | NA | TGTGCCAGCAGCCACATATCGCTTAACTATGGCTACACCTTC | CASSHISLNYGYTF
TRBJ1-1 | TRBV6-5 | NA | TRBD1 | TGTGCCAGCAGGATACAGGGGACCAACACTGAAGCTTTCTTT | CASRIQGTNTEAFF
TRBJ2-2 | TRBV7-2 | NA | TRBD2 | TGTGCCAGCAGCTTACGGGCTAGCGGGGGACTGAACACCGGGGAGCTGTTTTTT | CASSLRASGGLNTGELFF
TRBJ2-1 | TRBV24-1 | few | NA | TGTGCCACCAGTGACGGGGGAGCCTACAATGAGCAGTTCTTC | CATSDGGAYNEQFF
TRBJ1-1 | TRBV7-9 | NA | NA | TGTGCCAGCAGCTTAAGGCAGGATTTGGCTGAAGCTTTCTTT | CASSLRQDLAEAFF
TRBJ1-2 | TRBV11-2 | NA | NA | TGTGCCAGCAGCTTATGGGGCAGGCCAATCTATGGCTACACCTTC | CASSLWGRPIYGYTF
TRBJ2-7 | TRBV13 | NA | TRBD1 | TGTGCCAGCAGCTTGGACAGGGGGCCGTACGAGCAGTACTTC | CASSLDRGPYEQYF
TRBJ1-5 | TRBV4-1 | once | NA | TGCGCCAGCAGCCAAGCCGGGACAACAGGCAATCAGCCCCAGCATTTT | CASSQAGTTGNQPQHF